The T cell receptor beta chain under discussion was sequenced for a study of cytomegalovirus exposure and HLA in healthy donors. In germline, CDR1 is SGHRS, CDR2 YFSETQ. J lost 5 bases, V lost 0 bases, and 2 bases had no gene match. The CDR3 consists of 14 residues. Whole-study findings and limits: Earlier analysis yielded a pattern in which most TCR beta V segments were productive about 90% or about 30% of the time.

PCR was performed using 60 Vbeta and 13 Jbeta primers. Methods used by the authors: Later analysis identified tens of millions of unique TCR beta chains, about 10 million shared. Libraries were prepared by immunoSEQ multiplex PCR; TCRdb keeps only in-frame clonotypes and omits some of them. V and J calls plus clone size are reproduced from that table; the DNA served to infer D and trimming. Among 97,000 or so clones listed, roughly 10% were seen once. Details on this clone: Its specificity is unknown.

Sequencing input: PBMCs. J is TRBJ1-5 and V is TRBV5-1, with TRBD1 matching over 7 bases. The TCR was taken from a man aged 45-60 years in good health and CMV-seropositive. In nucleotides, the CDR3 is TGCGCCAGCAGCTTGGGGACAGGTCATCAGCCCCAGCATTTT. It yields the protein CASSLGTGHQPQHF.